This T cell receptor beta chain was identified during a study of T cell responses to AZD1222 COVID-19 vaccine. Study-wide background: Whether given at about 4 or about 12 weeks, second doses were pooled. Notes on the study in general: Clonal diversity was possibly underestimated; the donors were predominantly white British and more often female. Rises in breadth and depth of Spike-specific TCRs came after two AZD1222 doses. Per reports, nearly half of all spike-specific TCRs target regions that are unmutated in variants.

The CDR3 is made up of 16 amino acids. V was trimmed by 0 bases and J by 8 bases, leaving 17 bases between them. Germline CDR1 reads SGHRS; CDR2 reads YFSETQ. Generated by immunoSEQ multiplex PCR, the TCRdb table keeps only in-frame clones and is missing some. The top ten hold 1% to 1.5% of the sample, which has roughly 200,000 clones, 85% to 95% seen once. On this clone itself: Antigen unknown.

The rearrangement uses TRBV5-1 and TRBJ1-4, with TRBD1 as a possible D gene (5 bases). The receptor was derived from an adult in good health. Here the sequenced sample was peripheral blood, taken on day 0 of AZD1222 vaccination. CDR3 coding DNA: TGCGCCAGCAGCTTGGGGCAGGGCCTGTCGGCGGAAAAACTGTTTTTT. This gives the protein CASSLGQGLSAEKLFF.